Listed below are T cell receptor beta chains from one sample, sequenced in a study of a mutant IDH1 vaccine in newly diagnosed glioma. Assay used: immunoSEQ multiplex PCR; TCRdb lists only in-frame clones, some missing. The sample records about 56,000 clones, more than 75% being singletons. These receptors are not linked to any known antigen. This specimen consisted of PBMCs, obtained from a glioma patient whose treatment included an IDH1 peptide vaccine. Receptors were obtained from a man in his forties with glioma. The CDR3 runs from the conserved cysteine through the conserved F or W. The D gene is left open where the match is weak. Not all rows give a size; the values are once, few, many and, for expanded clones, a class.

j_call d_call v_call clone_size cdr3_aa cdr3_nt
TRBJ1-5 - TRBV15 - CATSRDQGSPGNQPQHF TGTGCCACCAGCAGAGATCAGGGCTCACCTGGCAATCAGCCCCAGCATTTT
TRBJ1-5 - TRBV7-6 - CASSPAPSGNQPQHF TGTGCCAGCAGCCCAGCCCCCAGCGGCAATCAGCCCCAGCATTTT
TRBJ1-1 - TRBV5-4 - CASSWTSLSEAFF TGTGCCAGCAGTTGGACTTCCCTCAGTGAAGCTTTCTTT
TRBJ2-1 - TRBV19 - CASSGSYNEQFF TGTGCCAGTAGCGGGAGCTACAATGAGCAGTTCTTC
TRBJ2-7 - TRBV28 once CASSFRRGSYEQYF TGTGCCAGCAGTTTTCGGAGGGGTAGTTACGAGCAGTACTTC
TRBJ1-4 TRBD1 TRBV2 - CASSGDSNEKLFF TGTGCCAGCAGTGGGGACAGCAATGAAAAACTGTTTTTT
TRBJ1-2 - TRBV2 - CASSEDGYGYTF TGTGCCAGCAGTGAGGACGGATATGGCTACACCTTC
TRBJ1-3 - TRBV9 - CASSREGDGNTIYF TGTGCCAGCAGCAGGGAGGGGGACGGAAACACCATATATTTT
TRBJ2-3 - TRBV5-4 - CASSPAGSTDTQYF TGTGCCAGCAGCCCCGCCGGCAGCACAGATACGCAGTATTTT
TRBJ2-7 - TRBV4-1 - CASSLDRSYEQYF TGCGCCAGCAGCCTGGACCGCTCCTACGAGCAGTACTTC
TRBJ1-4 - TRBV25-1 - CASSDFLEATNEKLFF TGTGCCAGCAGTGATTTTTTAGAGGCAACTAATGAAAAACTGTTTTTT
TRBJ2-2 TRBD2 TRBV5-1 - CASSSGLAGGRTGELFF TGCGCCAGCAGCTCCGGACTAGCGGGAGGACGCACCGGGGAGCTGTTTTTT
TRBJ2-1 - TRBV30 - CAWSPDSIGLEGVEEQFF TGTGCCTGGAGCCCCGACTCCATAGGACTAGAGGGGGTTGAGGAGCAGTTCTTC
TRBJ1-1 - TRBV6-6 - CASSTGRSNTEAFF TGTGCCAGCAGTACGGGTCGTTCGAACACTGAAGCTTTCTTT
TRBJ2-3 TRBD2 TRBV9 - CASSETSGSSPSTDTQYF TGTGCCAGCAGCGAAACTAGCGGGAGCTCCCCTAGCACAGATACGCAGTATTTT
TRBJ2-7 - TRBV7-2 once CASSLEWGPYEQYF TGTGCCAGCAGTCTAGAATGGGGGCCCTACGAGCAGTACTTC
TRBJ1-1 - TRBV21-1 once CASTAVQRGNTEAFF TGTGCCAGCACCGCGGTACAAAGGGGGAACACTGAAGCTTTCTTT
TRBJ2-3 TRBD1 TRBV6-1 - CASSEVSGQGARDTQYF TGTGCCAGCAGTGAAGTGAGTGGACAGGGGGCTAGAGATACGCAGTATTTT
TRBJ2-1 TRBD2 TRBV27 - CASSLELAGANEQFF TGTGCCAGCAGTTTAGAACTAGCGGGAGCCAATGAGCAGTTCTTC
TRBJ2-1 - TRBV4-1 - CASSHGPGVGAGEQFF TGCGCCAGCAGCCATGGGCCGGGAGTCGGGGCGGGTGAGCAGTTCTTC
TRBJ2-5 TRBD1 TRBV5-1 - CASSPIKGGQGARETQYF TGCGCCAGCAGCCCAATTAAAGGTGGACAGGGGGCTCGAGAGACCCAGTACTTC
TRBJ2-1 - TRBV6-5 - CASSSRQGHSNEQFF TGTGCCAGCTCTTCCCGCCAGGGACACAGCAATGAGCAGTTCTTC
TRBJ2-7 TRBD1 TRBV19 few CASRPGTGSYEQYF TGTGCCAGTAGGCCCGGGACAGGGTCCTACGAGCAGTACTTC
TRBJ2-5 - TRBV6-6 - CASSYDEAVLRETQYF TGTGCCAGCAGTTACGATGAGGCGGTGCTCAGGGAGACCCAGTACTTC
TRBJ2-7 TRBD1 TRBV13 - CASSLGRDSSYEQYF TGTGCCAGCAGCTTAGGACGGGACAGCTCCTACGAGCAGTACTTC
TRBJ2-1 TRBD2 TRBV7-8 - CASSSSSGRANEQFF TGTGCCAGCAGCTCTTCTAGCGGGAGGGCCAATGAGCAGTTCTTC
TRBJ2-5 TRBD2 TRBV7-7 - CASSPGLAGPETQYF TGTGCTAGCAGCCCGGGACTAGCGGGACCAGAGACCCAGTACTTC
TRBJ2-7 TRBD2 TRBV2 - CASTASGRGYEQYF TGTGCCAGCACCGCTAGCGGGAGGGGCTACGAGCAGTACTTC
TRBJ1-2 - TRBV5-1 - CASSLGQENYGYTF TGCGCCAGCAGCTTGGGACAGGAGAACTATGGCTACACCTTC